The 7 T cell receptor beta chains reported below all come from one sample, sequenced in a study of identical twins. TCRdb used MiXCR to reprocess the 5' RACE reads, holding one entry per CDR3 protein. The sample carries hundreds of thousands of distinct CDR3 sequences, 15% to 20% recorded once. These same data were also listed under a study on T cells expressing NK-cell markers.

Sequenced input: PBMCs. The receptor source for this set is a woman aged 18-30 years in good health.

The V gene is TRBV5-4, the J gene TRBJ2-5, with D maybe TRBD2 (5 bases). Germline CDR1 is SGHNT and CDR2 is YYREEE (reference sequence). This CDR3 spans 15 amino acids. Trimming took 2 bases from V and 5 from J, leaving 16 bases between them. In nucleotides, the CDR3 is TGTGCCAGCAGCTTACCACCCCAAGGCGGGGAGACCCAGTACTTC. Amino acids: CASSLPPQGGETQYF.

This chain uses TRBV7-2 with TRBJ2-2, with D unclear. The CDR3 contains 15 residues. The germline CDR1 and CDR2 sequences are SGHTA and FQGNSA. The V gene lost 1 base and the J gene lost 3 bases, with 9 bases spanning the gap. The CDR3 reads CASSLDRTYTGELFF. The CDR3 nucleotides are TGTGCCAGCAGCTTAGATAGGACGTACACCGGGGAGCTGTTTTTT. Complete variable domain (other parts from reference TRBV7-2 and TRBJ2-2): GAGVSQSPSNKVTEKGKDVELRCDPISGHTALYWYRQSLGQGLEFLIYFQGNSAPDKSGLPSDRFSAERTGGSVSTLTIQRTQQEDSAVYLCASSLDRTYTGELFFGEGSRLTVL.

This clonotype was recorded at least ten times. The chain combines TRBV6-2 or TRBV6-3 with TRBJ2-5; D is unclear. CDR3 size: 14 residues. V was shortened by 4 bases and J by 0 bases, with 9 bases between the two germline ends. Germline CDR1 is MNHEY and CDR2 is SVGEGT. The CDR3 DNA reads TGTGCCAGCAGTTTTCTTACGGACCAAGAGACCCAGTACTTC. Amino acids: CASSFLTDQETQYF.

This sequence joins TRBV12-3 or TRBV12-4 and TRBJ1-5; D might be TRBD1 (6 bases). V was clipped by 4 bases and J by 2 bases, with 15 bases between them. The length of the CDR3 is 16 residues. CDR3 sequence: CASSSGGLSGNQPQHF. CDR3 DNA: TGTGCCAGCAGTTCTGGGGGGCTGAGTGGCAATCAGCCCCAGCATTTT.

This clonotype was detected ten times or more. This chain connects TRBV12-3 or TRBV12-4 to TRBJ1-2, with D tentatively TRBD1 (6 bases). V lost 5 bases, J lost 0 bases, and 13 bases lay in between. The CDR3 extends over 15 amino acids. The CDR3 coding sequence is TGTGCCAGCAGTCTCCGGGACAAACCTAACTATGGCTACACCTTC. Protein sequence: CASSLRDKPNYGYTF.

This clonotype was seen only a few times. The chain couples TRBV20-1 to TRBJ1-1, with D possibly matching TRBD1 (6 bases). Germline V gene sequence: CDR1 DFQATT, CDR2 SNEGSKA (reference sequence). The V end was cut by 3 bases, the J end by 5 bases, with 19 bases between. The CDR3 extends over 15 amino acids. The CDR3 DNA follows: TGCAGTGCTAGTTTTGGGGGCGCAGTGTATACTGAAGCTTTCTTT. Residues: CSASFGGAVYTEAFF.

This clonotype was seen once. The V and J genes are TRBV30 and TRBJ1-1; D is unclear. The germline CDR1 and CDR2 sequences are GTSNPN and SVGIG (reference sequence). This CDR3 region has 13 residues. V was clipped by 4 bases and J by 6 bases, with 15 bases between them. CDR3 sequence reads: CAWMRASWAEAFF. CDR3 bases: TGTGCCTGGATGAGGGCCTCTTGGGCTGAAGCTTTCTTT.